A selection of T cell receptor beta chains follows, all from one sample in a study of cytomegalovirus exposure and HLA in healthy donors. Sequencing was performed with immunoSEQ multiplex PCR; in TCRdb, only in-frame clones are kept and a portion is missing. The data show around 200,000 clones, over 75% seen once. Sequencing input: PBMCs. The receptors stem from a man aged 35 to 55 in good health and CMV-seropositive. CDR3s leave out the opening cysteine and the closing phenylalanine or tryptophan.

>TRBV10-3|NA
AIREVSYEQY
>TRBV7-2|TRBJ1-1
ASSLTTGGNTEAF
>TRBV27|TRBJ2-1
ASSRTVYNEQF
>TRBV5-5|TRBJ1-4
ASSSNRDRVYTHV
>TRBV7-8|TRBJ2-2
ASSFNRAPNTGELF
>TRBV4-1|TRBJ2-6
ASSQGLLGAGANVLT
>TRBV4-1|TRBJ2-3
ASSQDIGRGGTDTQY
>TRBV19|TRBJ2-5
ASSIQTGNTETQY
>TRBV21-1|TRBJ1-1
ASRPPGQGSTEAF
>TRBV5-1|TRBJ1-5
ASSFMGLFRDSDGHSNQPQH
>TRBV6-5|TRBJ2-7
ASGHYEQY
>TRBV5-3|NA
ARSLGVAGGPNSYEQY
>TRBV5-6|TRBJ1-5
ASSLGAGRYGQPQH
>TRBV14|TRBJ2-3
ASSLKTSGVLTDTQY
>TRBV7-6|TRBJ2-7
ASSFGHGYEQY
>TRBV27|TRBJ2-7
ASSLSTGGTYEQY
>TRBV5-1|TRBJ2-3
ASGLPYTDTQY
>TRBV9|TRBJ2-3
ASSGAPTDTQY
>TRBV15|TRBJ2-5
ATSRDRGETQY
>TRBV7-8|TRBJ2-7
ASREGSEQY
>TRBV30|TRBJ2-1
AWSRGRLNEQF
>TRBV21-1|TRBJ2-7
ASSRPGQGVYEQY
>TRBV2|TRBJ2-5
ASSEIGGLGETQY
>TRBV6-1|TRBJ2-7
ASSGAGTGAYEQY
>TRBV4-2|TRBJ2-5
ASSQGQGGETQY
>TRBV10-1|TRBJ2-5
ASSVDSLKETQY
>TRBV19|TRBJ1-2
ASSQAGLAYGYT
>TRBV19|TRBJ1-1
ASSDLRGIGTEAF
>TRBV19|TRBJ1-3
ASSITLRRAGNTIY
>TRBV30|TRBJ1-1
AWKSRWLAAF
>TRBV30|TRBJ2-7
AWSVPPGAFGEQY
>TRBV28|TRBJ1-5
ASSPPGGGNQPQH
>TRBV28|TRBJ2-7
ASRVLTAGQGTEQY
>TRBV7-3|TRBJ1-6
ASSSVYNSPLH
>TRBV7-9|TRBJ2-7
ASSSDSAYEQY
>TRBV10-3|TRBJ2-7
AIRIGQGEYEQY
>TRBV2|TRBJ1-1
ASRQEALENTEAF
>TRBV25-1|TRBJ2-7
ASSGRDRGYEQY
>TRBV29-1|TRBJ2-1
SVVGEGQGNYQGQF
>TRBV28|TRBJ2-2
ASSLRQGAPGELF
>TRBV18|TRBJ2-1
ASSPQRSGNEQF
>TRBV5-6|TRBJ1-3
ASSWGQGGNTIY
>TRBV30|TRBJ2-5
AWSPGSGETQY
>TRBV10-2|TRBJ2-3
ASSESSSGGTDTQY
>TRBV6-5|TRBJ2-5
ASSWRGGLETQY
>TRBV6-5|TRBJ2-2
ASSYWRVAGELF